This T cell receptor beta chain was identified during a study of blood T cell repertoires in COVID-19. The overall study: From T cells, B-cell-depleted T cells, or PBMCs came the material, which was cDNA or gDNA.

The protocol was immunoSEQ multiplex PCR, while the TCRdb copy is restricted to in-frame clones and leaves out a portion. Seen here are 200,000 or so clones, 84% observed once, and the top ten hold 4.5% to 5.5%. V gave up 5 bases and J gave up 5 bases; unmatched junction bases: 7. CDR3 size: 15 residues. CDR1 is SGHRS and CDR2 is YFSETQ in the germline V gene. The sequence was obtained from a woman in her 70s with active or convalescent COVID-19. The specimen sequenced was peripheral blood. The genes are TRBV5-1 and TRBJ2-2; 9 positions agree with TRBD1. This CDR3 is CASRHGTGRTGELFF. In DNA form, the CDR3 reads TGCGCCAGCAGACACGGGACAGGGCGTACCGGGGAGCTGTTTTTT.